This is a list of T cell receptor beta chains from one sample in a study of T cell repertoires in cytomegalovirus infection. TCRdb passed the reads through MiXCR, listing each CDR3 protein once. The repertoire holds some 600,000 distinct CDR3 sequences, with approximately 25% as singletons. Sequencing was done on a sample of CD8+ T cells from PBMCs. The source of these receptors is a human donor in good health (CMV status not recorded). Some clones in this sample may be carry-over from other donors' samples. CDR3s include the opening cysteine and the closing phenylalanine or tryptophan. Each record gives: J gene, D gene, clone size, V gene, CDR3 protein, CDR3 DNA. D genes are given only for firm matches. Clone size is shown for a subset of rows, as once, few, many or a class of expanded clone.

j_call: TRBJ2-2; d_call: -; clone_size: many; v_call: TRBV7-6; cdr3_aa: CASSPGQNVNTGELFF; cdr3_nt: TGTGCCAGCAGCCCCGGACAGAATGTGAACACCGGGGAGCTGTTTTTT
j_call: TRBJ2-5; d_call: -; clone_size: many; v_call: TRBV7-9; cdr3_aa: CASSLPEGNSQRNDQETQYF; cdr3_nt: TGTGCCAGCAGCTTGCCCGAGGGCAACTCCCAAAGAAATGACCAAGAGACCCAGTACTTC
j_call: TRBJ2-7; d_call: TRBD1; clone_size: -; v_call: TRBV20-1; cdr3_aa: CSAEDRVAYEQYF; cdr3_nt: TGCAGTGCGGAGGACAGGGTTGCCTACGAGCAGTACTTC
j_call: TRBJ2-2; d_call: -; clone_size: many; v_call: TRBV9; cdr3_aa: CASKGFSGELFF; cdr3_nt: TGTGCCAGCAAGGGGTTTAGCGGGGAGCTGTTTTTT
j_call: TRBJ2-3; d_call: -; clone_size: many; v_call: TRBV7-9; cdr3_aa: CASSLSGDTQYF; cdr3_nt: TGTGCCAGCAGCTTATCGGGAGATACGCAGTATTTT
j_call: TRBJ2-5; d_call: -; clone_size: few; v_call: TRBV28; cdr3_aa: CASSLGLGMETQYF; cdr3_nt: TGTGCCAGCAGTTTAGGACTGGGGATGGAGACCCAGTACTTC
j_call: TRBJ1-6; d_call: -; clone_size: many; v_call: TRBV7-2; cdr3_aa: CASSLRGGAYNSPLHF; cdr3_nt: TGTGCCAGCAGCCTACGCGGGGGCGCATATAATTCACCCCTCCACTTT
j_call: TRBJ2-3; d_call: -; clone_size: few; v_call: TRBV28; cdr3_aa: CATAPIAAVTLSTDTQYF; cdr3_nt: TGTGCCACCGCCCCTATCGCGGCTGTAACACTTAGCACAGATACGCAGTATTTT
j_call: TRBJ1-1; d_call: -; clone_size: many; v_call: TRBV6-2/TRBV6-3; cdr3_aa: CASSEDPAGTEAFF; cdr3_nt: TGTGCCAGCAGTGAAGACCCTGCGGGGACTGAAGCTTTCTTT
j_call: TRBJ1-3; d_call: -; clone_size: -; v_call: TRBV4-3; cdr3_aa: CASSQDPGTESSGNTIYF; cdr3_nt: TGCGCCAGCAGCCAAGACCCCGGGACCGAGAGCTCTGGAAACACCATATATTTT
j_call: TRBJ1-2; d_call: -; clone_size: few; v_call: TRBV28; cdr3_aa: CASSLQGYSGYTF; cdr3_nt: TGTGCCAGCAGTTTACAAGGTTACAGTGGCTACACCTTC
j_call: TRBJ2-5; d_call: -; clone_size: few; v_call: TRBV7-9; cdr3_aa: CASSHRGGTEQETQYF; cdr3_nt: TGTGCCAGCAGCCACCGAGGCGGCACGGAACAAGAGACCCAGTACTTC
j_call: TRBJ1-4; d_call: TRBD1; clone_size: -; v_call: TRBV7-9; cdr3_aa: CASSPQGAWEKLFF; cdr3_nt: TGTGCCAGCAGCCCGCAGGGGGCGTGGGAAAAACTGTTTTTT
j_call: TRBJ1-2; d_call: -; clone_size: -; v_call: TRBV6-6; cdr3_aa: CASSYKARAVGGYTF; cdr3_nt: TGTGCCAGCAGTTACAAGGCCAGGGCCGTAGGAGGCTACACCTTC
j_call: TRBJ1-1; d_call: -; clone_size: few; v_call: TRBV10-3; cdr3_aa: CAISNPGRPEAFF; cdr3_nt: TGTGCCATCAGCAACCCCGGACGGCCTGAAGCTTTCTTT
j_call: TRBJ2-2; d_call: TRBD2; clone_size: -; v_call: TRBV20-1; cdr3_aa: CSARDRQRGTGELFF; cdr3_nt: TGCAGTGCTAGAGATCGCCAGCGGGGAACCGGGGAGCTGTTTTTT
j_call: TRBJ2-5; d_call: TRBD2; clone_size: -; v_call: TRBV27; cdr3_aa: CASSFYGGGEETQYF; cdr3_nt: TGTGCCAGCAGTTTCTACGGGGGGGGAGAAGAGACCCAGTACTTC
j_call: TRBJ1-5; d_call: -; clone_size: few; v_call: TRBV29-1; cdr3_aa: CSVARDGSNQPQHF; cdr3_nt: TGCAGCGTCGCCCGGGACGGTAGCAATCAGCCCCAGCATTTT
j_call: TRBJ2-1; d_call: -; clone_size: -; v_call: TRBV6-2/TRBV6-3; cdr3_aa: CASSLRPSEQFF; cdr3_nt: TGTGCCAGCAGTCTGAGACCGTCTGAGCAGTTCTTC
j_call: TRBJ2-1; d_call: -; clone_size: -; v_call: TRBV12-3/TRBV12-4; cdr3_aa: CASSLNTYNEQFF; cdr3_nt: TGTGCCAGCAGTTTGAACACTTACAATGAGCAGTTCTTC
j_call: TRBJ1-1; d_call: -; clone_size: -; v_call: TRBV28; cdr3_aa: CASGVNTEAFF; cdr3_nt: TGTGCCAGCGGGGTGAACACTGAAGCTTTCTTT
j_call: TRBJ1-2; d_call: TRBD1; clone_size: -; v_call: TRBV29-1; cdr3_aa: CSAAMTGALGYTF; cdr3_nt: TGCAGCGCCGCTATGACAGGGGCTCTTGGCTACACCTTC
j_call: TRBJ1-1; d_call: -; clone_size: -; v_call: TRBV27; cdr3_aa: CASSDYRVNTEAFF; cdr3_nt: TGTGCCAGCAGTGATTACAGGGTTAACACTGAAGCTTTCTTT
j_call: TRBJ1-1; d_call: -; clone_size: once; v_call: TRBV2; cdr3_aa: CASTGDAAFF; cdr3_nt: TGTGCCAGCACCGGGGACGCGGCTTTCTTT
j_call: TRBJ1-2; d_call: TRBD1; clone_size: -; v_call: TRBV20-1; cdr3_aa: CSARPRGQGGNYGYTF; cdr3_nt: TGCAGTGCTAGACCCCGAGGCCAGGGGGGTAACTATGGCTACACCTTC
j_call: TRBJ2-3; d_call: -; clone_size: -; v_call: TRBV7-4; cdr3_aa: CASSLRDLDTQYF; cdr3_nt: TGTGCCAGCAGCTTAAGGGATCTAGATACGCAGTATTTT
j_call: TRBJ2-3; d_call: -; clone_size: few; v_call: TRBV9; cdr3_aa: CASSSSRVVATDTQYF; cdr3_nt: TGTGCCAGCAGCTCCTCCCGGGTAGTGGCCACAGATACGCAGTATTTT
j_call: TRBJ1-1; d_call: -; clone_size: -; v_call: TRBV12-3/TRBV12-4; cdr3_aa: CASSPTSEAFF; cdr3_nt: TGTGCCAGCAGCCCGACGTCTGAAGCTTTCTTT
j_call: TRBJ1-1; d_call: -; clone_size: many; v_call: TRBV7-2; cdr3_aa: CASSFTGGTEAFF; cdr3_nt: TGTGCCAGCAGCTTCACAGGTGGGACTGAAGCTTTCTTT
j_call: TRBJ2-1; d_call: TRBD2; clone_size: -; v_call: TRBV14; cdr3_aa: CASSQGGLGYNEQFF; cdr3_nt: TGTGCCAGCAGCCAGGGGGGACTAGGATACAATGAGCAGTTCTTC
j_call: TRBJ1-1; d_call: -; clone_size: -; v_call: TRBV5-5; cdr3_aa: CASSLESGDTEAFF; cdr3_nt: TGTGCCAGCAGCTTGGAATCGGGGGACACTGAAGCTTTCTTT
j_call: TRBJ2-1; d_call: TRBD2; clone_size: -; v_call: TRBV6-6; cdr3_aa: CASSLTDLVAGQAGGNEQFF; cdr3_nt: TGTGCCAGCAGTCTAACGGACCTAGTAGCGGGTCAGGCGGGGGGGAATGAGCAGTTCTTC
j_call: TRBJ2-7; d_call: -; clone_size: many; v_call: TRBV7-2; cdr3_aa: CASSLVGGAREQYF; cdr3_nt: TGTGCCAGCAGCTTAGTCGGGGGCGCGCGCGAGCAGTACTTC
j_call: TRBJ2-5; d_call: -; clone_size: many; v_call: TRBV7-8; cdr3_aa: CASSLVGPGTPETQYF; cdr3_nt: TGTGCCAGCAGCTTAGTCGGGCCGGGGACCCCAGAGACCCAGTACTTC
j_call: TRBJ2-1; d_call: -; clone_size: few; v_call: TRBV7-9; cdr3_aa: CASSRQGGPSYNEQFF; cdr3_nt: TGTGCCAGCAGCCGCCAGGGGGGGCCTTCCTACAATGAGCAGTTCTTC
j_call: TRBJ2-1; d_call: -; clone_size: -; v_call: TRBV28; cdr3_aa: CASSLDPTTTDNEQFF; cdr3_nt: TGTGCCAGCAGTTTAGACCCCACAACTACGGACAATGAGCAGTTCTTC
j_call: TRBJ2-1; d_call: -; clone_size: -; v_call: TRBV20-1; cdr3_aa: CSAKAGLYNEQFF; cdr3_nt: TGCAGTGCTAAAGCGGGCCTCTACAATGAGCAGTTCTTC
j_call: TRBJ2-7; d_call: -; clone_size: few; v_call: TRBV7-9; cdr3_aa: CASSLYLGGTLNEQYF; cdr3_nt: TGTGCCAGCAGCTTATACCTCGGGGGCACCTTAAACGAGCAGTACTTC
j_call: TRBJ2-1; d_call: -; clone_size: few; v_call: TRBV13; cdr3_aa: CASSLSGTTNLYEQFF; cdr3_nt: TGTGCCAGCAGCTTATCTGGGACCACGAACCTCTATGAGCAGTTCTTC
j_call: TRBJ1-1; d_call: -; clone_size: many; v_call: TRBV12-3/TRBV12-4; cdr3_aa: CASSLRGDTEAFF; cdr3_nt: TGTGCCAGCAGCTTGAGGGGGGACACTGAAGCTTTCTTT
j_call: TRBJ1-6; d_call: TRBD1; clone_size: -; v_call: TRBV14; cdr3_aa: CASSQEDGTGFYNSPLHF; cdr3_nt: TGTGCCAGCAGCCAAGAAGACGGGACAGGGTTTTATAATTCACCCCTCCACTTT
j_call: TRBJ2-3; d_call: -; clone_size: many; v_call: TRBV28; cdr3_aa: CASSLSGRYTDTQYF; cdr3_nt: TGTGCCAGCAGTTTAAGTGGGAGATACACAGATACGCAGTATTTT
j_call: TRBJ1-2; d_call: TRBD1; clone_size: -; v_call: TRBV13; cdr3_aa: CASSPGTGGSGYTF; cdr3_nt: TGTGCCAGCAGCCCAGGGACAGGGGGATCTGGCTACACCTTC
j_call: TRBJ2-1; d_call: TRBD1; clone_size: few; v_call: TRBV24-1; cdr3_aa: CATSDFGTGDDEQFF; cdr3_nt: TGTGCCACCAGTGATTTCGGGACAGGGGATGATGAGCAGTTCTTC
j_call: TRBJ2-3; d_call: TRBD2; clone_size: few; v_call: TRBV7-6; cdr3_aa: CASSPGLAGGGTDTQYF; cdr3_nt: TGTGCCAGCAGCCCCGGACTAGCGGGGGGGGGGACAGATACGCAGTATTTT
j_call: TRBJ2-2; d_call: TRBD2; clone_size: many; v_call: TRBV7-8; cdr3_aa: CASSLPRLAGGPTGELFF; cdr3_nt: TGTGCCAGCAGCCTCCCCCGACTAGCGGGGGGCCCCACCGGGGAGCTGTTTTTT
j_call: TRBJ2-3; d_call: -; clone_size: few; v_call: TRBV10-3; cdr3_aa: CAISESGISDTQYF; cdr3_nt: TGTGCCATCAGTGAGTCCGGAATATCGGATACGCAGTATTTT
j_call: TRBJ2-4; d_call: -; clone_size: many; v_call: TRBV7-6; cdr3_aa: CASSPSAGGIQYF; cdr3_nt: TGTGCCAGCAGCCCGTCGGCAGGGGGGATTCAGTACTTC
j_call: TRBJ2-3; d_call: -; clone_size: many; v_call: TRBV11-3; cdr3_aa: CASGSTGVIDTQYF; cdr3_nt: TGTGCCAGCGGATCTACGGGGGTGATAGATACGCAGTATTTT
j_call: TRBJ1-5; d_call: -; clone_size: -; v_call: TRBV10-3; cdr3_aa: CAISERNQPQHF; cdr3_nt: TGTGCCATCAGTGAACGGAATCAGCCCCAGCATTTT
j_call: TRBJ1-1; d_call: -; clone_size: few; v_call: TRBV7-9; cdr3_aa: CASTPQGSEDTEAFF; cdr3_nt: TGTGCCAGCACCCCACAGGGTTCTGAGGACACTGAAGCTTTCTTT
j_call: TRBJ2-1; d_call: -; clone_size: -; v_call: TRBV12-3/TRBV12-4; cdr3_aa: CASKWTPSSYNEQFF; cdr3_nt: TGTGCCAGCAAATGGACCCCGAGCTCCTACAATGAGCAGTTCTTC
j_call: TRBJ2-3; d_call: -; clone_size: -; v_call: TRBV7-9; cdr3_aa: CASSLGPGKDTQYF; cdr3_nt: TGTGCCAGCAGCTTAGGCCCAGGGAAGGATACGCAGTATTTT
j_call: TRBJ1-2; d_call: TRBD1; clone_size: many; v_call: TRBV7-6; cdr3_aa: CASSSSPLQGLHGYTF; cdr3_nt: TGTGCCAGCAGCTCTAGTCCCCTACAGGGGTTACATGGCTACACCTTC
j_call: TRBJ2-3; d_call: -; clone_size: -; v_call: TRBV12-3/TRBV12-4; cdr3_aa: CASSLELPEDTQYF; cdr3_nt: TGTGCCAGCAGTTTGGAACTCCCAGAAGATACGCAGTATTTT
j_call: TRBJ2-2; d_call: -; clone_size: -; v_call: TRBV7-9; cdr3_aa: CASVARDRRNTGELFF; cdr3_nt: TGTGCCAGCGTTGCCCGAGACAGGAGGAACACCGGGGAGCTGTTTTTT
j_call: TRBJ2-1; d_call: TRBD2; clone_size: -; v_call: TRBV2; cdr3_aa: CASSEPGLANEQFF; cdr3_nt: TGTGCCAGCAGTGAGCCGGGACTAGCGAATGAGCAGTTCTTC
j_call: TRBJ1-2; d_call: -; clone_size: -; v_call: TRBV14; cdr3_aa: CASSLSLGYGYTF; cdr3_nt: TGTGCCAGCAGCCTAAGCCTGGGCTATGGCTACACCTTC
j_call: TRBJ1-2; d_call: -; clone_size: few; v_call: TRBV20-1; cdr3_aa: CSAKGGNYGYTF; cdr3_nt: TGCAGTGCTAAAGGCGGTAACTATGGCTACACCTTC